This T cell receptor (beta chain) was profiled in a study of cytomegalovirus exposure and HLA in healthy donors. Per germline, CDR1 LGHNA and CDR2 YSLEER. CDR3 length: 15 amino acids. All the people who gave samples were healthy bone marrow donors. Notes on this clone: No antigen is known for it.

Vbeta (60) and Jbeta (13) primers were used in the PCR. Here immunoSEQ multiplex PCR was the method, and the copy in TCRdb shows in-frame clones only, minus some. The table has about 160,000 clones, approximately 80% seen once. General observations from the study: Across donors, most TCRs were seen rarely, yet some public ones were widespread.

This TCR derives from a man between 18 and 29 years old in good health and CMV-seropositive. Sequenced material: PBMCs. The V gene is TRBV4-3, the J gene TRBJ2-5; D may be TRBD1 (7 bases). The DNA end is more similar to TRBJ2-7, so the J call may be wrong. CDR3 sequence (DNA): TGCGCCAGCAGCCGAGACAGGGAGGCCCTTTACGAGCAGTACTTC. Translated, it gives CASSRDREALYEQYF.